Below, 32 T cell receptor beta chains from the same sample are listed, as sequenced in a study of identical twins. Each CDR3 protein is one row after TCRdb ran MiXCR on the 5' RACE reads. The sample has about 520,000 distinct CDR3 sequences, approximately 22% seen once. These same data were also listed under a study on T cells expressing NK-cell markers.

The sample was CD4+ T cells sorted from blood. The receptors come from a woman aged 18-35 years in good health.

V usage is TRBV19 and J usage is TRBJ2-1; unclear D gene. Between the trimmed V and J ends, which lost 1 base and 9 bases, there was a span of 10 bases. The V gene's germline CDR1 is LNHDA and CDR2 SQIVND (reference sequence). There are 13 residues in the CDR3. In DNA form, the CDR3 reads TGTGCCAGTAGTATAGCCGCTTCGGGTGAGCAGTTCTTC. It specifies CASSIAASGEQFF.

This clonotype was observed a handful of times. V gene TRBV18 combines with J gene TRBJ2-3; the match to TRBD1 covers 8 bases. J lost 3 bases, V lost 5 bases, and 10 bases had no gene match. The CDR3 is 16 residues long. CDR1 KGHSH and CDR2 LQKENI come from the germline V gene. The CDR3 sequence is CASSARTGSRTDTQYF. For the CDR3, the DNA is TGTGCCAGCTCAGCTAGGACAGGGTCAAGGACAGATACGCAGTATTTT.

This sequence joins TRBV10-1 and TRBJ2-7; 8 bases map to TRBD1. Germline V gives CDR1 WNHNN, CDR2 SYGVQD (reference sequence). This CDR3 is 12 amino acids long. After removal of 3 bases from V and 9 bases from J, the junction contained 4 bases not matched to a gene. The CDR3 loop reads CASSDQGAGQYF. CDR3 bases: TGCGCCAGCAGTGACCAGGGGGCCGGGCAGTACTTC.

The chain recombines TRBV5-1 with TRBJ1-2; TRBD1 is a possible D gene (5 bases). The germline V gene has CDR1 SGHRS and CDR2 YFSETQ. There are 16 residues in the CDR3. Trimming left V 0 bases short and J 4 bases short, with 16 bases between. The CDR3 reads CASSLGQSGGTYGYTF. The CDR3 nucleotides are TGCGCCAGCAGCTTGGGACAGTCTGGGGGGACCTATGGCTACACCTTC.

CDR3 coding DNA: TGTGCCAGCAGCTTCCCCGGGACTAGCGGGACCACCGGGGAGCTGTTTTTT. It is translated as CASSFPGTSGTTGELFF. The V gene is TRBV7-8, the J gene TRBJ2-2; 13 nucleotides line up with TRBD2. Germline V gives CDR1 SGHVS, CDR2 FQNEAQ. This CDR3 has 17 residues. Losses at the gene ends were 3 bases for V and 4 bases for J; bases not matched to a gene: 5. The variable domain in full, with the rest retrieved from reference TRBV7-8 and TRBJ2-2, is GAGVSQSPRYKVAKRGQDVALRCDPISGHVSLFWYQQALGQGPEFLTYFQNEAQLDKSGLPSDRFFAERPEGSVSTLKIQRTQQEDSAVYLCASSFPGTSGTTGELFFGEGSRLTVL.

This sequence joins TRBV5-1 and TRBJ1-2; D call uncertain. Germline CDR1 is SGHRS and CDR2 is YFSETQ. This CDR3 is 14 amino acids long. Trimming took 0 bases from V and 11 from J, leaving 17 bases between them. The CDR3 DNA sequence: TGCGCCAGCAGCTTGGGCACCCAGGTCCTATATTACACCTTC. As protein: CASSLGTQVLYYTF. The variable domain in full, completed from reference TRBV5-1 and TRBJ1-2, reads KAGVTQTPRYLIKTRGQQVTLSCSPISGHRSVSWYQQTPGQGLQFLFEYFSETQRNKGNFPGRFSGRQFSNSRSEMNVSTLELGDSALYLCASSLGTQVLYYTFGSGTRLTVV.

The rearrangement links TRBV7-2 to TRBJ2-1; D unresolved. V was shortened by 3 bases and J by 6 bases, with 9 bases between the two germline ends. Germline lookup yields CDR1 SGHTA and CDR2 FQGNSA. This CDR3 has 13 residues. CDR3 coding DNA: TGTGCCAGCAGCTTTGGGATCCTCAATGAGCAGTTCTTC. Translated: CASSFGILNEQFF.

The chain carries TRBV20-1 and TRBJ1-1; D ambiguous. The CDR3 is 14 amino acids. From germline, CDR1 is DFQATT and CDR2 SNEGSKA (reference sequence). V was shortened by 2 bases and J by 1 base, with 11 bases between the two germline ends. The CDR3 region has the DNA TGCAGTGCTAGAATTGGTAACGGGAACACTGAAGCTTTCTTT. Amino acids: CSARIGNGNTEAFF.

The V and J genes are TRBV2 and TRBJ2-3, with 9 positions matching TRBD2. Trimming removed 9 bases from V and 2 bases from J; junction bases left unmatched: 6. Germline lookup yields CDR1 SNHLY and CDR2 FYNNEI. The CDR3 covers 14 residues. As DNA, the CDR3 is TGTGCCAGATCTGCGGGGGGGACCACAGATACGCAGTATTTT. It encodes CARSAGGTTDTQYF.

V is TRBV20-1 and J is TRBJ1-5; TRBD1 matches 8 bases. Germline values: CDR1 DFQATT, CDR2 SNEGSKA (reference sequence). Trimming cost V 6 bases and J 5 bases; bases outside gene matches: 6. The CDR3 is 13 residues long. CDR3 protein: CSARQGLDQPQHF. Here the CDR3 DNA reads TGCAGTGCGCGACAGGGGCTCGATCAGCCCCAGCATTTT.

This clonotype was counted many times. The chain uses TRBV7-2 and TRBJ1-6, with 8 bases lining up with TRBD1. J lost 5 bases, V lost 5 bases, and 8 bases had no gene match. CDR1 is SGHTA and CDR2 is FQGNSA in the germline V gene. CDR3 size: 16 residues. The CDR3 nucleotides read TGTGCCAGCAGCGCCACCGGGACAGGAAATAATTCACCCCTCCACTTT. This translates into CASSATGTGNNSPLHF.

This clonotype was seen once. This sequence joins TRBV15 and TRBJ2-3; no firm D call. The germline gives CDR1 LNHNV, CDR2 YYDKDF (reference sequence). Trimming cost V 7 bases and J 3 bases, with 11 bases left between them. The CDR3 contains 13 residues. In nucleotides, the CDR3 is TGTGCCACCAAACGGATGAGTACAGATACGCAGTATTTT. Its protein is CATKRMSTDTQYF.

The V call is TRBV10-3, the J call TRBJ2-1, with D perhaps TRBD2 (6 bases). Germline V gives CDR1 ENHRY, CDR2 SYGVKD. This CDR3 spans 14 amino acids. The V end was cut by 5 bases, the J end by 5 bases, with 13 bases between. CDR3 nucleotide sequence: TGTGCCATCAGTTCCTCGGGACTGGACAATGAGCAGTTCTTC. This encodes CAISSSGLDNEQFF.

This clonotype came up a few times. The V call is TRBV12-3 or TRBV12-4, the J call TRBJ2-3; the D gene could be TRBD1 or TRBD2 (5 bases each). This CDR3 spans 18 amino acids. The V end lost 4 bases, the J end lost 0 bases, and 20 bases lay between the germline ends. The CDR3: CASSSLMGRSTSTDTQYF. In DNA form, the CDR3 reads TGTGCCAGCAGTTCCCTGATGGGACGATCAACTAGCACAGATACGCAGTATTTT.

The J gene is TRBJ1-2, the V gene TRBV20-1; 8 bases match TRBD1. CDR1 is DFQATT and CDR2 is SNEGSKA in the germline V gene (reference sequence). V gave up 7 bases and J gave up 0 bases; unmatched junction bases: 4. This CDR3 is built from 13 residues. The CDR3 loop reads CSVPTGANYGYTF. For the CDR3, the DNA is TGCAGTGTCCCGACAGGGGCTAACTATGGCTACACCTTC.

This clonotype has a handful of counts. The chain carries TRBV25-1 and TRBJ1-1; TRBD1 might be the D (5 bases). This CDR3 spans 16 amino acids. Germline CDR1 and CDR2: MGHDK and SYGVNS. Trimming removed 4 bases from V and 6 bases from J, with 21 bases in between. DNA of the CDR3: TGTGCCAGCAGTGGCAGATTTGGGGGTCAGGGATCTGAAGCTTTCTTT. It translates to CASSGRFGGQGSEAFF.

The V gene is TRBV20-1, the J gene TRBJ2-3, with D perhaps TRBD1 or TRBD2 (5 bases each). The germline gives CDR1 DFQATT, CDR2 SNEGSKA (reference sequence). Trimming pared 0 bases from V and 4 bases from J, leaving 14 bases between. The CDR3 is 15 amino acids. CDR3 protein: CSARDSGNSADTQYF. CDR3 bases: TGCAGTGCTAGAGATTCAGGGAATAGCGCAGATACGCAGTATTTT.

This clonotype has a count of ten or more. The V call is TRBV20-1, the J call TRBJ2-1; D possibly corresponds to TRBD2 (6 bases). CDR3 length equals 13 residues. Trimming cost V 3 bases and J 4 bases, with 10 bases left between them. Germline assignment: CDR1 DFQATT and CDR2 SNEGSKA (reference sequence). The CDR3 spells CSASQRVYNEQFF. The CDR3 coding sequence is TGCAGTGCTAGCCAGCGGGTTTACAATGAGCAGTTCTTC.

CDR3 in amino acids: CSASPSGGGTGELFF. CDR3 in DNA: TGCAGTGCTAGTCCGTCGGGCGGCGGTACCGGGGAGCTGTTTTTT. The chain couples TRBV20-1 to TRBJ2-2; D gene ambiguous. The CDR3 contains 15 residues. Trimming pared 3 bases from V and 5 bases from J, leaving 16 bases between. The germline V gene encodes CDR1 DFQATT and CDR2 SNEGSKA (reference sequence).

There are a few counts of this clonotype. The chain employs TRBV10-3 and TRBJ2-2; D is possibly TRBD2 (5 bases). V dropped 2 bases and J dropped 2 bases, with 9 bases sitting between them. From germline, CDR1 is ENHRY and CDR2 SYGVKD. CDR3 length equals 15 residues. CDR3 in amino acids: CAISEVTGNTGELFF. The CDR3 DNA follows: TGTGCCATCAGTGAGGTCACGGGAAACACCGGGGAGCTGTTTTTT.

The sample holds a few counts of this clonotype. The chain combines TRBV11-3 with TRBJ2-7, with D uncertain. Trimming cost V 8 bases and J 5 bases, with 13 bases left between them. The CDR3 spans 12 residues. Per the germline V gene, CDR1 is SGHNT and CDR2 is YENEEA. The CDR3, as DNA: TGTGCCAGCGGAACTCCGTTGGACGAGCAGTACTTC. It encodes CASGTPLDEQYF.

This clonotype was seen repeatedly, ten times or more. The chain employs TRBV6-5 and TRBJ2-2; TRBD2 is a possible D gene (5 bases). There are 16 residues in the CDR3. Trimming shortened V by 4 bases and J by 2 bases, and 14 bases separated the two germline ends. Germline values: CDR1 MNHEY, CDR2 SVGAGI. CDR3 loop: CASSLKGLLNTGELFF. DNA of the CDR3: TGTGCCAGCAGTTTGAAAGGACTTCTCAACACCGGGGAGCTGTTTTTT.

The V and J genes are TRBV11-1 and TRBJ2-1, with TRBD1 matching 10 bases. The CDR3 is 15 amino acids. Trimming removed 5 bases from V and 8 bases from J; junction bases left unmatched: 9. From germline, CDR1 is SGHAT and CDR2 FQDESV (reference sequence). The CDR3 spells CASSRRQGAPHEQFF. The CDR3, as DNA: TGTGCCAGCAGCCGAAGACAGGGGGCGCCTCATGAGCAGTTCTTC.

This clonotype was observed a handful of times. The rearrangement links TRBV9 to TRBJ2-1, with a possible D match to TRBD2 (6 bases). Trimming removed 3 bases at V and 3 bases at J, with 10 bases between. Germline assignment: CDR1 SGDLS and CDR2 YYNGEE. The CDR3 runs to 14 residues. Written as DNA, the CDR3 is TGTGCCAGCAGCGAGCAGACTAGCTACAATGAGCAGTTCTTC. It codes for CASSEQTSYNEQFF.

The rearrangement uses TRBV29-1 and TRBJ2-2; a weak D match, TRBD1 (5 bases). V was trimmed by 3 bases and J by 5 bases, leaving 13 bases between them. Germline CDR1 is SQVTM and CDR2 is ANQGSEA. This CDR3 has 14 residues. DNA of the CDR3: TGCAGCGTTGACTCTCAGGGTAGGACCGGGGAGCTGTTTTTT. Its translation is CSVDSQGRTGELFF.

This clonotype came up a few times. The V gene is TRBV7-2, the J gene TRBJ2-5; 12 bases align to TRBD2. In germline, CDR1 is SGHTA, CDR2 FQGNSA. This CDR3 has 17 amino acids. Germline trimming cut 0 bases from V and 9 bases from J; bases unmatched to any gene: 11. The CDR3: CASSLARTTSGRYAQYF. CDR3 coding DNA: TGTGCCAGCAGCTTAGCGAGGACGACTAGCGGGAGATACGCCCAGTACTTC. The full variable domain, in which reference TRBV7-2 and TRBJ2-5 provide the parts outside the CDR3, is GAGVSQSPSNKVTEKGKDVELRCDPISGHTALYWYRQSLGQGLEFLIYFQGNSAPDKSGLPSDRFSAERTGGSVSTLTIQRTQQEDSAVYLCASSLARTTSGRYAQYFGPGTRLLVL.

This clonotype was counted between two and nine times. This rearrangement joins TRBV20-1 to TRBJ2-1, with a tentative D call TRBD2 (6 bases). The V end lost 3 bases, the J end lost 0 bases, and 21 bases lay between the germline ends. The germline V gene encodes CDR1 DFQATT and CDR2 SNEGSKA (reference sequence). The CDR3 covers 18 residues. The CDR3 bases are TGCAGTGCTAGGGGCGTACCGGCTAGCGTCTCCTCCTACAATGAGCAGTTCTTC. Residues: CSARGVPASVSSYNEQFF.

This clonotype was observed a handful of times. The CDR3 region is CASSRSWSSGRPGDEQFF. The CDR3 DNA reads as TGCGCCAGCAGTAGGTCCTGGAGTAGCGGGAGGCCTGGGGATGAGCAGTTCTTC. V is TRBV5-1 and J is TRBJ2-1; 10 nucleotides match TRBD2. Germline V gene sequence: CDR1 SGHRS, CDR2 YFSETQ. The CDR3 totals 18 residues. Losses at the gene ends were 5 bases for V and 8 bases for J; bases not matched to a gene: 19. The whole variable domain, filled in from reference TRBV5-1 and TRBJ2-1, reads KAGVTQTPRYLIKTRGQQVTLSCSPISGHRSVSWYQQTPGQGLQFLFEYFSETQRNKGNFPGRFSGRQFSNSRSEMNVSTLELGDSALYLCASSRSWSSGRPGDEQFFGPGTRLTVL.

The V and J genes are TRBV29-1 and TRBJ2-2, with 11 bases fitting TRBD2. The CDR3 sequence is 16 residues long. Germline assignment: CDR1 SQVTM and CDR2 ANQGSEA. V lost 6 bases, J lost 4 bases, and 10 bases stayed unmatched. DNA of the CDR3: TGCAGCGTACGCCAAAGGACTAGCGGGTCCACCGGGGAGCTGTTTTTT. Protein product: CSVRQRTSGSTGELFF.

The V gene is TRBV6-1, the J gene TRBJ2-5, with 8 bases identical to TRBD1. V lost 8 bases, J lost 5 bases, and 10 bases stayed unmatched. The CDR3 extends over 14 amino acids. The V gene's germline CDR1 is MNHNS and CDR2 SASEGT. CDR3 amino acids: CASGAGTGPETQYF. In DNA form, the CDR3 reads TGTGCCAGCGGCGCCGGGACAGGACCCGAGACCCAGTACTTC.

This clonotype has a handful of counts. This chain connects TRBV10-2 to TRBJ2-1; maybe TRBD2 (5 bases). The CDR3 runs to 15 residues. V was shortened by 6 bases and J by 4 bases, with 16 bases between the two germline ends. In germline, CDR1 is WSHSY, CDR2 SAAADI. The CDR3 sequence is CASRPPSREYNEQFF. Here the CDR3 DNA reads TGCGCCAGCAGACCCCCCTCTAGGGAGTACAATGAGCAGTTCTTC.

This clonotype was seen repeatedly, ten times or more. An end of the junction differs from the germline gene, which may be a read error. The V gene is TRBV9, the J gene TRBJ2-1, with 11 bases fitting TRBD1. CDR3 size: 13 residues. The germline V gene has CDR1 SGDLS and CDR2 YYNGEE. The CDR3 is CASSGTGGNEQFF. DNA for the CDR3: TGCGCCAGCAGCGGGACAGGGGGCAATGAGCAGTTCTTC.